Listed below are T cell receptor beta chains from one sample, sequenced in a study of blood T cell repertoires in COVID-19. The repertoire was sequenced with immunoSEQ multiplex PCR; TCRdb's copy has only in-frame clones and lacks some. Of around 15,000 clones in the sample, approximately 80% were seen once. The sample consisted of peripheral blood. The origin of the receptors is a man at least 80 years old with active COVID-19. The CDR3 runs from the conserved cysteine through the conserved F or W. The D gene is left open where the match is weak. Some rows have no size entry. The others give once, few or many, or a class for an expanded clone.

d_gene | abundance | j_gene | v_gene | CDR3aa | CDR3nt
TRBD1 | - | TRBJ1-4 | TRBV30 | CAWSRMGTANEKLFF | TGTGCCTGGAGCCGTATGGGGACAGCTAATGAAAAACTGTTTTTT
TRBD2 | - | TRBJ2-2 | TRBV11-2 | CASSLVGLAGVTGELFF | TGTGCCAGCAGCTTAGTAGGACTAGCGGGAGTTACCGGGGAGCTGTTTTTT
- | - | TRBJ2-2 | TRBV29-1 | CSVAGQLNTGELFF | TGCAGCGTCGCGGGACAGCTCAACACCGGGGAGCTGTTTTTT
TRBD1 | - | TRBJ2-1 | TRBV12-5 | CASGLGTGRRHNEQFF | TGTGCTAGTGGTTTGGGGACAGGGCGACGGCACAATGAGCAGTTCTTC
TRBD1 | - | TRBJ1-3 | TRBV29-1 | CSVLGTGGGNTIYF | TGCAGCGTACTAGGGACAGGGGGTGGAAACACCATATATTTT
- | once | TRBJ2-5 | TRBV11-2 | CASSLVAWGGLIETQYF | TGTGCCAGCAGCTTAGTAGCCTGGGGAGGCCTGATCGAGACCCAGTACTTC
TRBD1 | - | TRBJ1-2 | TRBV29-1 | CSVLPGTGYGYTF | TGCAGCGTCCTCCCCGGGACAGGCTATGGCTACACCTTC
TRBD1 | - | TRBJ2-7 | TRBV10-3 | CAIGKTGTSYEQYF | TGTGCCATCGGCAAGACAGGGACGAGCTACGAGCAGTACTTC
TRBD1 | medium-sized | TRBJ2-7 | TRBV5-1 | CASSGGTGPYEQYF | TGCGCCAGCAGCGGTGGGACAGGCCCCTACGAGCAGTACTTC
TRBD2 | - | TRBJ2-7 | TRBV29-1 | CSVEFGSGSNEQYF | TGCAGCGTTGAGTTTGGTAGCGGGAGCAACGAGCAGTACTTC
- | - | TRBJ2-2 | TRBV6-2/TRBV6-3 | CASSSMGLGGELFF | TGTGCCAGCAGTTCCATGGGACTGGGCGGGGAGCTGTTTTTT
- | - | TRBJ2-6 | TRBV30 | CAWSSWAGFPGANVLTF | TGTGCCTGGAGTTCTTGGGCAGGTTTTCCTGGGGCCAACGTCCTGACTTTC
- | - | TRBJ1-2 | TRBV5-1 | CASSLSPGLPYGYTF | TGCGCCAGCAGCTTGAGTCCAGGCTTACCCTATGGCTACACCTTC
- | once | TRBJ1-2 | TRBV30 | CAWSRGTTDGYTF | TGTGCCTGGAGTCGCGGGACCACGGATGGCTACACCTTC
- | - | TRBJ2-2 | TRBV5-1 | CASSLERTKNTGELFF | TGCGCCAGCAGCTTGGAACGGACAAAGAACACCGGGGAGCTGTTTTTT
- | - | TRBJ1-2 | TRBV12-3/TRBV12-4 | CASSLGAARGYTF | TGTGCCAGCAGTCTGGGGGCCGCTCGTGGCTACACCTTC
TRBD2 | - | TRBJ2-2 | TRBV11-2 | CASSPRTSGEGTGELFF | TGTGCCAGCAGCCCCCGGACTAGCGGAGAGGGCACCGGGGAGCTGTTTTTT